One and the same sample provided the 23 T cell receptor beta chains below, sequenced in a study of blood T cell repertoires in COVID-19. Some clones are missing from TCRdb's copy, which holds only in-frame ones; the method was immunoSEQ multiplex PCR. The sample consists of fewer than 350,000 clones, approximately 91% of them appearing once. The sequencing sample was made of PBMCs or T cells enriched from blood (not recorded which). The receptors come from a woman aged 40 to 49 with acute COVID-19.

The chain joins TRBV15 to TRBJ2-5; D gene uncertain. This CDR3 has 13 residues. CDR1 and CDR2 from the germline V gene are LNHNV and YYDKDF (reference sequence). Trimming cost V 2 bases and J 5 bases, with 9 bases left between them. The chain's CDR3 is CATSRTARETQYF. The CDR3 DNA sequence: TGTGCCACCAGCAGAACCGCCCGGGAGACCCAGTACTTC.

This clone was found a few times. The CDR3 DNA follows: TGTGCCAGTAGTGCCCACTACCGACAGCCCCAGCATTTT. Translated: CASSAHYRQPQHF. The rearrangement uses TRBV19 and TRBJ1-5; no reliable D call. Trimming cost V 5 bases and J 7 bases, with 12 bases left between them. The CDR3 has 13 amino acids. Germline CDR1 LNHDA, CDR2 SQIVND (reference sequence). Combining the CDR3 with reference TRBV19 and TRBJ1-5 gives the whole variable domain DGGITQSPKYLFRKEGQNVTLSCEQNLNHDAMYWYRQDPGQGLRLIYYSQIVNDFQKGDIAEGYSVSREKKESFPLTVTSAQKNPTAFYLCASSAHYRQPQHFGDGTRLSIL.

The chain couples TRBV12-3 or TRBV12-4 to TRBJ1-1; D not resolved. This CDR3 region has 13 residues. Trimming pared 5 bases from V and 3 bases from J, leaving 10 bases between. Here the CDR3 reads CASSTTAHTEAFF. The CDR3 DNA reads as TGTGCCAGCAGTACAACAGCACACACTGAAGCTTTCTTT.

The rearrangement uses TRBV14 and TRBJ1-1; D call uncertain. Germline loops: CDR1 SGHDN, CDR2 FVKESK. This CDR3 spans 14 amino acids. Trimming took 1 base from V and 11 from J, leaving 17 bases between them. The CDR3 reads CASSQGVPNGAAFF. DNA of the CDR3: TGTGCCAGCAGCCAAGGGGTCCCTAATGGAGCGGCTTTCTTT.

In this sample, this clone turned up once. V gene TRBV6-5 combines with J gene TRBJ1-5; 10 bases are shared with TRBD1. After removal of 7 bases from V and 7 bases from J, the junction contained 10 bases not matched to a gene. Germline lookup yields CDR1 MNHEY and CDR2 SVGAGI. This CDR3 is built from 15 residues. CDR3 protein: CASTTDRGVWQPQHF. In DNA form, the CDR3 reads TGTGCCAGCACTACGGACAGGGGGGTTTGGCAGCCCCAGCATTTT.

This chain links TRBV7-6 with TRBJ1-5, with D tentatively TRBD1 (5 bases). V lost 1 base, J lost 1 base, and 8 bases lay in between. Germline-derived CDR1 and CDR2 are SGHVS and FNYEAQ. This CDR3 is 15 amino acids long. For the CDR3, the DNA is TGTGCCAGCAGCTTAGGTCAGGGCAGCAATCAGCCCCAGCATTTT. Protein: CASSLGQGSNQPQHF.

V usage is TRBV7-3 and J usage is TRBJ2-7; possible D gene TRBD1, 5 bases. The CDR3 contains 15 residues. CDR1 and CDR2 (germline): SGHTA, FQGTGA. The V end was cut by 0 bases, the J end by 2 bases, with 11 bases between. CDR3 sequence (DNA): TGTGCCAGCAGCTTAACTGGTGGGGCTACCTACGAGCAGTACTTC. This translates into CASSLTGGATYEQYF.

The chain links TRBV7-2 to TRBJ2-3, with 13 nucleotides matching TRBD2. J lost 3 bases, V lost 3 bases, and 6 bases had no gene match. The CDR3 contains 17 residues. The germline gives CDR1 SGHTA, CDR2 FQGNSA. In nucleotides, the CDR3 is TGTGCCAGCAGCTTCGGACTAGCGGGAGCGGCTACAGATACGCAGTATTTT. Amino acid sequence: CASSFGLAGAATDTQYF. The variable domain in full, with the rest retrieved from reference TRBV7-2 and TRBJ2-3, is GAGVSQSPSNKVTEKGKDVELRCDPISGHTALYWYRQSLGQGLEFLIYFQGNSAPDKSGLPSDRFSAERTGGSVSTLTIQRTQQEDSAVYLCASSFGLAGAATDTQYFGPGTRLTVL.

The CDR3 is CASSHRPGEGNTIYF. CDR3 DNA: TGTGCCAGCAGCCACCGCCCGGGGGAAGGAAACACCATATATTTT. J is TRBJ1-3 and V is TRBV5-5; TRBD1 might be the D (5 bases). The CDR3 has 15 residues. The V gene lost 4 bases and the J gene lost 4 bases, with 15 bases spanning the gap. Per the germline V gene, CDR1 is SGHKS and CDR2 is YYEKEE (reference sequence).

The V and J genes are TRBV19 and TRBJ1-2, with TRBD1 matching 9 bases. Germline V gene data show CDR1 as LNHDA and CDR2 as SQIVND (reference sequence). Trimming took 8 bases from V and 7 from J; bases not matched to a gene: 14. The CDR3 has 15 residues. The CDR3 DNA reads TGTGCCAGTCACCTACAGGGGGCAGGGGGCCTTGGCTACACCTTC. Amino acids: CASHLQGAGGLGYTF.

CDR3: CASSPTGVSYEQYF. In nucleotides, the CDR3 is TGTGCCAGCAGCCCGACAGGGGTGTCGTACGAGCAGTACTTC. The chain is built from TRBV9 and TRBJ2-7; 8 bases are shared with TRBD1. Germline V gene sequence: CDR1 SGDLS, CDR2 YYNGEE. With 4 bases clipped from V and 4 bases from J, the junction kept 7 bases outside the gene matches. CDR3 length: 14 residues.

This clone was counted a single time. The chain recombines TRBV18 with TRBJ1-2; D is ambiguous. Germline V gene data show CDR1 as KGHSH and CDR2 as LQKENI. The V and J ends lost 2 bases and 3 bases respectively, with 7 bases between them. The CDR3 extends over 13 amino acids. The CDR3 sequence: CASSPDPDYGYTF. CDR3 nucleotide sequence: TGTGCCAGCTCACCAGATCCAGACTATGGCTACACCTTC.

The V call is TRBV5-4, the J call TRBJ1-2, with TRBD1 matching over 9 bases. The CDR3 is 14 amino acids. V shed 3 bases, J shed 4 bases, and the junction held 4 bases outside the gene matches. CDR1 SGHNT and CDR2 YYREEE come from the germline V gene (reference sequence). The CDR3 protein is CASSSGTGSYGYTF. The CDR3 DNA reads as TGTGCCAGCAGCTCCGGGACAGGGTCCTATGGCTACACCTTC.

CDR3 sequence: CASSSAIGGSSQLNEQFF. The CDR3 DNA is TGTGCCAGCAGTTCGGCTATCGGCGGTTCATCCCAGCTCAATGAGCAGTTCTTC. This chain uses TRBV28 with TRBJ2-1; D not certain. Per germline, CDR1 MDHEN and CDR2 SYDVKM. The CDR3 has 18 amino acids. The V end lost 4 bases, the J end lost 6 bases, and 25 bases lay between the germline ends.

The rearrangement uses TRBV7-2 and TRBJ2-5; TRBD1 might be the D (5 bases). Trimming removed 1 base at V and 2 bases at J, with 11 bases between. CDR3 length: 15 amino acids. The germline V gene encodes CDR1 SGHTA and CDR2 FQGNSA. The CDR3 region is CASSLVTGNQETQYF. The CDR3 bases are TGTGCCAGCAGCTTAGTCACAGGAAATCAAGAGACCCAGTACTTC.

V gene TRBV6-5 combines with J gene TRBJ1-6; D is perhaps TRBD1 (5 bases). This CDR3 has 14 residues. V gave up 4 bases and J gave up 4 bases, with 8 bases separating them. From germline, CDR1 is MNHEY and CDR2 SVGAGI. CDR3 region: CASSWTSYNSPLHF. In DNA form, the CDR3 reads TGTGCCAGCAGTTGGACATCTTATAATTCACCCCTCCACTTT.

The count of this clone is one. J is TRBJ1-1 and V is TRBV2; no clear D gene. The CDR3 consists of 12 residues. Germline V gene lookup returns CDR1 SNHLY and CDR2 FYNNEI. V was shortened by 7 bases and J by 4 bases, with 10 bases between the two germline ends. The CDR3 DNA reads TGTGCCAGCAAGTTGGAGGTCACTGAAGCTTTCTTT. It is translated as CASKLEVTEAFF. The variable domain in full, with the rest retrieved from reference TRBV2 and TRBJ1-1, is EPEVTQTPSHQVTQMGQEVILRCVPISNHLYFYWYRQILGQKVEFLVSFYNNEISEKSEIFDDQFSVERPDGSNFTLKIRSTKLEDSAMYFCASKLEVTEAFFGQGTRLTVV.

This clone was counted a few times. The chain combines TRBV5-1 with TRBJ1-2; the D gene is possibly TRBD1 (6 bases). The CDR3 sequence is 15 residues long. V lost 1 base, J lost 4 bases, and 14 bases lay in between. Germline loops: CDR1 SGHRS, CDR2 YFSETQ. CDR3: CASSLSTGLGYGYTF. CDR3 coding DNA: TGCGCCAGCAGCTTGAGTACAGGGTTGGGCTATGGCTACACCTTC.

The V gene is TRBV2, the J gene TRBJ2-5, with TRBD2 as a possible D gene (6 bases). This CDR3 spans 14 amino acids. Germline V gene lookup returns CDR1 SNHLY and CDR2 FYNNEI. Trimming removed 4 bases at V and 6 bases at J, with 15 bases between. The CDR3 DNA follows: TGTGCCAGCAGTGGGTCACTAGCCCCTCAGACCCAGTACTTC. Translated: CASSGSLAPQTQYF.

The chain carries TRBV5-5 and TRBJ2-2, with D possibly TRBD2 on 6 matching bases. V dropped 0 bases and J dropped 1 base, with 13 bases sitting between them. Germline V gene sequence: CDR1 SGHKS, CDR2 YYEKEE (reference sequence). CDR3 length: 17 amino acids. As DNA, the CDR3 is TGTGCCAGCAGCTTGGCGAGGCAGGGAGGGAACACCGGGGAGCTGTTTTTT. Translated, it gives CASSLARQGGNTGELFF. Using reference TRBV5-5 and TRBJ2-2 for the parts outside the CDR3, the full variable domain is DAGVTQSPTHLIKTRGQQVTLRCSPISGHKSVSWYQQVLGQGPQFIFQYYEKEERGRGNFPDRFSARQFPNYSSELNVNALLLGDSALYLCASSLARQGGNTGELFFGEGSRLTVL.

The V gene is TRBV2, the J gene TRBJ1-3; tentative D call: TRBD1 (6 bases). Germline CDR1 and CDR2: SNHLY and FYNNEI. The CDR3 is made up of 15 amino acids. V was shortened by 5 bases and J by 0 bases, with 11 bases between the two germline ends. The CDR3 DNA reads as TGTGCCAGCAGTATTGACAGGAGCTCTGGAAACACCATATATTTT. This sequence encodes CASSIDRSSGNTIYF.

The CDR3 loop reads CASSFGDRGGYTF. The DNA of the CDR3 is TGTGCCAGCAGTTTTGGGGACAGGGGTGGCTACACCTTC. The chain uses TRBV12-3 or TRBV12-4 and TRBJ1-2, with 10 bases lining up with TRBD1. V lost 3 bases, J lost 7 bases, and 2 bases stayed unmatched. This CDR3 region has 13 residues.

The chain is built from TRBV27 and TRBJ2-5, with D tentatively TRBD1 (5 bases). V was pared by 8 bases and J by 1 base, with 14 bases between. Germline CDR1 reads MNHEY; CDR2 reads SMNVEV (reference sequence). The CDR3 sequence is 14 residues long. The CDR3 loop reads CASGSWGAQETQYF. CDR3 coding DNA: TGTGCCAGCGGATCTTGGGGCGCCCAAGAGACCCAGTACTTC.